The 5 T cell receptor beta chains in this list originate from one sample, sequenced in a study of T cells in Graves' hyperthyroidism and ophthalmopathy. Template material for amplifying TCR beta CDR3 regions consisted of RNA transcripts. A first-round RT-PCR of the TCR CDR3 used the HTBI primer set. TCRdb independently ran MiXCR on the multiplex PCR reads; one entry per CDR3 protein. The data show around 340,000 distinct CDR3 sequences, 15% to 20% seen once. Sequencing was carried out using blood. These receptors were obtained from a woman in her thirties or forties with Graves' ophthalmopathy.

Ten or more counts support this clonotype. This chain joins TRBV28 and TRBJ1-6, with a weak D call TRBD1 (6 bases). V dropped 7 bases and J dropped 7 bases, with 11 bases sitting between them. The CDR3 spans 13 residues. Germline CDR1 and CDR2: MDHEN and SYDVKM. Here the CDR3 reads CASTDSRNSPLHF. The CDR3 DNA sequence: TGTGCCAGCACGGACAGCAGAAATTCACCCCTCCACTTT.

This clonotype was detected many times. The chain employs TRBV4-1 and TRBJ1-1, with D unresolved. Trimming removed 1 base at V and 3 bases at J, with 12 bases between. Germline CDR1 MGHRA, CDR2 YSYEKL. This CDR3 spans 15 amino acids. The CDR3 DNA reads TGCGCCAGCAGCCAAGTTCAAGGGCGGCACACTGAAGCTTTCTTT. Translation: CASSQVQGRHTEAFF.

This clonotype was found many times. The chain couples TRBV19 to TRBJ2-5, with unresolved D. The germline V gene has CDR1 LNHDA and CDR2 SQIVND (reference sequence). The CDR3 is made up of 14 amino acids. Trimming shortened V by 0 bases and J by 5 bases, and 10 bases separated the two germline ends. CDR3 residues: CASSIDPTGETQYF. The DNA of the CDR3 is TGTGCCAGTAGTATAGATCCAACCGGGGAGACCCAGTACTTC.

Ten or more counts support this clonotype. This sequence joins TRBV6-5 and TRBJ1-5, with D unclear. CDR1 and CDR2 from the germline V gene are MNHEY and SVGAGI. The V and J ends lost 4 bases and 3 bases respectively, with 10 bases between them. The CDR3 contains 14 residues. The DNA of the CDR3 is TGTGCCAGCAGTTCCGGACGGGACAATCAGCCCCAGCATTTT. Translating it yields CASSSGRDNQPQHF.

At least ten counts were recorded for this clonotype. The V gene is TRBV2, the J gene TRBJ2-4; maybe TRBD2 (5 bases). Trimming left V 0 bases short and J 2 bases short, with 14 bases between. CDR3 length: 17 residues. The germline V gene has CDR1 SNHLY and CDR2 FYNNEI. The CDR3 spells CASSEASTGYTKNIQYF. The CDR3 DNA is TGTGCCAGCAGTGAAGCGAGTACGGGATATACCAAAAACATTCAGTACTTC.